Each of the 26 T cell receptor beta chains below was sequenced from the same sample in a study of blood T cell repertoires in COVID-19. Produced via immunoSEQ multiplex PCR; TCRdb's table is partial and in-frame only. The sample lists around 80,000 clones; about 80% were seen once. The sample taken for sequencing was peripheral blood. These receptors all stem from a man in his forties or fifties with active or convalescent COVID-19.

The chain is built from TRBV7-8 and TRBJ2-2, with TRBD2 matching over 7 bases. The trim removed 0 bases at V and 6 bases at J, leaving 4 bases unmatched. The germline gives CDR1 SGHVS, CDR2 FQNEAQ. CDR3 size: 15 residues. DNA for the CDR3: TGTGCCAGCAGCTTAGCGGGGGGGAGATCCGGGGAGCTGTTTTTT. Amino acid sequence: CASSLAGGRSGELFF. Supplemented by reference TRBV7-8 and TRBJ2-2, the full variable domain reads GAGVSQSPRYKVAKRGQDVALRCDPISGHVSLFWYQQALGQGPEFLTYFQNEAQLDKSGLPSDRFFAERPEGSVSTLKIQRTQQEDSAVYLCASSLAGGRSGELFFGEGSRLTVL.

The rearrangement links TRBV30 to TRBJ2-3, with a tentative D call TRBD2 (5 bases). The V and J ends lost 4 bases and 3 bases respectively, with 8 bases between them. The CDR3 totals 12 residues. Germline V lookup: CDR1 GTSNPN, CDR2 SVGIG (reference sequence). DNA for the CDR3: TGTGCCTGGACGGGGAATACAGATACGCAGTATTTT. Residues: CAWTGNTDTQYF.

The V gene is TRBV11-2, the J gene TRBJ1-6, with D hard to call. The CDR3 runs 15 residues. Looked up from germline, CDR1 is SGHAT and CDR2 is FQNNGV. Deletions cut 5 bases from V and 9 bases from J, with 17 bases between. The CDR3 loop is CASSIRARGFSPLHF. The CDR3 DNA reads TGTGCCAGCAGCATCCGGGCCCGGGGTTTTTCACCCCTCCACTTT.

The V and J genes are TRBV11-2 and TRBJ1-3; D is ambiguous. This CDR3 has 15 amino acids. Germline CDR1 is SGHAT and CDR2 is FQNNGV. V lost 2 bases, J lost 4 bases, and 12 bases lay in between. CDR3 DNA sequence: TGTGCCAGCAGCTTATACCCAGGCGTAGGAAACACCATATATTTT. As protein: CASSLYPGVGNTIYF.

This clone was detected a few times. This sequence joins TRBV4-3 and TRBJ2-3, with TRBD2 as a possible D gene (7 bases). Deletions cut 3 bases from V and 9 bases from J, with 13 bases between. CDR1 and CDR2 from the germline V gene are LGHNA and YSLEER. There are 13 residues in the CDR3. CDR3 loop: CASSHAGALTQYF. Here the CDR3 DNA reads TGCGCCAGCAGCCACGCGGGGGCCCTAACGCAGTATTTT.

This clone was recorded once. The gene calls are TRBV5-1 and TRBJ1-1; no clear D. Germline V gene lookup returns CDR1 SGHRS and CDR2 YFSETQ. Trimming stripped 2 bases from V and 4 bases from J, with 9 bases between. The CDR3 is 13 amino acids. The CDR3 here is CASSFREGTEAFF. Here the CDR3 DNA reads TGCGCCAGCAGCTTTAGGGAGGGCACTGAAGCTTTCTTT.

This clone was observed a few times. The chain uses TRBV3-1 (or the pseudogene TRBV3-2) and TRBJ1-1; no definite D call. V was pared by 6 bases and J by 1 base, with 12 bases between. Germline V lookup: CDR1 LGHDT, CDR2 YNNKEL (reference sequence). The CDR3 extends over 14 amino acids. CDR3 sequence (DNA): TGTGCCAGCAGACTCTCGACACCGAACACTGAAGCTTTCTTT. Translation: CASRLSTPNTEAFF.

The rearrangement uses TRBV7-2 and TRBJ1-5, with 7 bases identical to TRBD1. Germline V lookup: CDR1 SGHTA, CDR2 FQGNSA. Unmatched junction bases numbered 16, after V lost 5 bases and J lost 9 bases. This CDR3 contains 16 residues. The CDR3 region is CASSLKGQRGDPPQHF. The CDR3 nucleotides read TGTGCCAGCAGCCTCAAGGGACAGCGAGGGGATCCGCCCCAGCATTTT.

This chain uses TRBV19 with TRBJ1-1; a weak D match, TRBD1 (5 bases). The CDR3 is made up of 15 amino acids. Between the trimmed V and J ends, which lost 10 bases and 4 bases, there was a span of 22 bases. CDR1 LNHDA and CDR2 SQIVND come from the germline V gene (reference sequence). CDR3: CATRWGEYSLTEAFF. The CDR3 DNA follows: TGTGCCACCCGGTGGGGGGAGTACAGTCTCACTGAAGCTTTCTTT. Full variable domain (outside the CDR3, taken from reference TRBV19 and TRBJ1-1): DGGITQSPKYLFRKEGQNVTLSCEQNLNHDAMYWYRQDPGQGLRLIYYSQIVNDFQKGDIAEGYSVSREKKESFPLTVTSAQKNPTAFYLCATRWGEYSLTEAFFGQGTRLTVV.

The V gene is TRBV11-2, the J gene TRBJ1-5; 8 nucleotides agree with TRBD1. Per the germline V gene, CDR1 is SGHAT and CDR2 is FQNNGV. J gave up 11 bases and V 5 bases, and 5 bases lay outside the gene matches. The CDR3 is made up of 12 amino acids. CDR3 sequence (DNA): TGTGCCAGCAGCAGGGACAGGTCTTCCCAGCATTTT. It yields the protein CASSRDRSSQHF. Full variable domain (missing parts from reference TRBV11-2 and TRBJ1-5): EAGVAQSPRYKIIEKRQSVAFWCNPISGHATLYWYQQILGQGPKLLIQFQNNGVVDDSQLPKDRFSAERLKGVDSTLKIQPAKLEDSAVYLCASSRDRSSQHFGDGTRLSIL.

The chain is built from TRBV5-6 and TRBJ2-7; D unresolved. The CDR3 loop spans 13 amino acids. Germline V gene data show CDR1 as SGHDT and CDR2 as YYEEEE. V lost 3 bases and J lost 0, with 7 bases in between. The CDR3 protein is CASSSAASYEQYF. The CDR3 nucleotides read TGTGCCAGCAGCTCCGCGGCCTCCTACGAGCAGTACTTC.

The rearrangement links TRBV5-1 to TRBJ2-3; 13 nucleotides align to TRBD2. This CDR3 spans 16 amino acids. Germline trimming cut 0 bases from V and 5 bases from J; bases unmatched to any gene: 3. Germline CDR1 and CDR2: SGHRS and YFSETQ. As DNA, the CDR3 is TGCGCCAGCAGCTTGGGGACTAGCGGGGGAATAGATACGCAGTATTTT. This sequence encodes CASSLGTSGGIDTQYF.

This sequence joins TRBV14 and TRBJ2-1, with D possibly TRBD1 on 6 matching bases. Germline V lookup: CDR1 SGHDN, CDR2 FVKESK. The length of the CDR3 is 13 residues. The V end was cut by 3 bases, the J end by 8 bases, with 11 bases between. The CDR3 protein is CASSQKGGDEQFF. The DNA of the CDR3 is TGTGCCAGCAGCCAGAAAGGGGGTGATGAGCAGTTCTTC.

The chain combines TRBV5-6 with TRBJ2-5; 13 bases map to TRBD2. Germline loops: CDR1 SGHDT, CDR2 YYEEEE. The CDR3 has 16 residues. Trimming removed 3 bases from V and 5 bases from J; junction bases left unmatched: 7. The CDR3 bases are TGTGCCAGCAGCTCGACTAGCGGGGGGATTACGGAGACCCAGTACTTC. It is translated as CASSSTSGGITETQYF.

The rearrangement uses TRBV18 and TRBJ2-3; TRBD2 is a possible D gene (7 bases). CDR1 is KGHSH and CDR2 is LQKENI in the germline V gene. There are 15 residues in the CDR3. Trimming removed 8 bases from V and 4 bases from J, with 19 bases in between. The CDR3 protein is CASTAGLGGADTQYF. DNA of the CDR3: TGTGCCAGCACAGCGGGACTGGGGGGCGCAGATACGCAGTATTTT. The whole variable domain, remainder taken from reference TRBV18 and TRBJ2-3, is NAGVMQNPRHLVRRRGQEARLRCSPMKGHSHVYWYRQLPEEGLKFMVYLQKENIIDESGMPKERFSAEFPKEGPSILRIQQVVRGDSAAYFCASTAGLGGADTQYFGPGTRLTVL.

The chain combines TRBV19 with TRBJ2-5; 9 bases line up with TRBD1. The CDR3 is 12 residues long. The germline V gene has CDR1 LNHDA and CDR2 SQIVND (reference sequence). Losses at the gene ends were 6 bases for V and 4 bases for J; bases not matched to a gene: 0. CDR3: CASRQGAETQYF. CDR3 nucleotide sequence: TGTGCCAGTAGACAGGGGGCAGAGACCCAGTACTTC. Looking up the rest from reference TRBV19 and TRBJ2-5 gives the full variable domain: DGGITQSPKYLFRKEGQNVTLSCEQNLNHDAMYWYRQDPGQGLRLIYYSQIVNDFQKGDIAEGYSVSREKKESFPLTVTSAQKNPTAFYLCASRQGAETQYFGPGTRLLVL.

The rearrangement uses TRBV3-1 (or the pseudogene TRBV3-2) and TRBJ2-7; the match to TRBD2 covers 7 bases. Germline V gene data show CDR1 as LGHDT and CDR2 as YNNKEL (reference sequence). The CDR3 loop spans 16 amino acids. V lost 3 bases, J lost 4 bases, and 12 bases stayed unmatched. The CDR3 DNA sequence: TGTGCCAGCAGCCAGGGGAGGGCAGCTAGACTTTACGAGCAGTACTTC. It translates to CASSQGRAARLYEQYF.

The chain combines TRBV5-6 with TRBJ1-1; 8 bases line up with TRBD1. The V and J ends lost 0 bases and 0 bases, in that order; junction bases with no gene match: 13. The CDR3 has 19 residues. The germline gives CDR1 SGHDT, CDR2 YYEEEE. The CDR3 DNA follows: TGTGCCAGCAGCTTGGCGCAGGGGGCTTTTTATCTGTTGAACACTGAAGCTTTCTTT. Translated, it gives CASSLAQGAFYLLNTEAFF.

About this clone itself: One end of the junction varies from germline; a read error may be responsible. CDR3 DNA: TGTGCCAGCAGCTTGAGATCTAACCCTAAGGAAAAACTGTTTTTT. It codes for CASSLRSNPKEKLFF. J is TRBJ1-4 and V is TRBV11-1; D is unresolved. CDR3 length: 15 residues. Germline CDR1 and CDR2: SGHAT and FQDESV (reference sequence).

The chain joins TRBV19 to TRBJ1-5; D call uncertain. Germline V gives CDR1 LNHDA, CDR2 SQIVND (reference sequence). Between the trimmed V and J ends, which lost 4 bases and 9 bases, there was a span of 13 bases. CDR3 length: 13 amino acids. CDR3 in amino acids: CASSTSYRTPQHF. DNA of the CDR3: TGTGCCAGTAGTACTTCCTACCGCACGCCCCAGCATTTT. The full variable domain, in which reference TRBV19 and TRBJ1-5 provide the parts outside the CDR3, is DGGITQSPKYLFRKEGQNVTLSCEQNLNHDAMYWYRQDPGQGLRLIYYSQIVNDFQKGDIAEGYSVSREKKESFPLTVTSAQKNPTAFYLCASSTSYRTPQHFGDGTRLSIL.

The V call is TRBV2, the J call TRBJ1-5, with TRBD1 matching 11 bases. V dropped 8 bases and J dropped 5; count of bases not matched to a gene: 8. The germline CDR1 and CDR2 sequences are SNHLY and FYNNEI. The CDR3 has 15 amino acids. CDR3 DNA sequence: TGTGCCAGCCAGAGGGACAGGGGGGATCATCAGCCCCAGCATTTT. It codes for CASQRDRGDHQPQHF.

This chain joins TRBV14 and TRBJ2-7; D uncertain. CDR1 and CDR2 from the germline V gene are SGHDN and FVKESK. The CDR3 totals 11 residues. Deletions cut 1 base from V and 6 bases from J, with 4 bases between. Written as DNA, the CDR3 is TGTGCCAGCAGCCAAGGTATCGAGCAGTACTTC. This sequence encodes CASSQGIEQYF.

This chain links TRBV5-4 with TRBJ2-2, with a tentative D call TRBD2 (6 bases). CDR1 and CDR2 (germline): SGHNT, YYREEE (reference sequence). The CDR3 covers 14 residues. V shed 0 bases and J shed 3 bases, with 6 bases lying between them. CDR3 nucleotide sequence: TGTGCCAGCAGCTTGGGGGGGGACACCGGGGAGCTGTTTTTT. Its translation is CASSLGGDTGELFF.

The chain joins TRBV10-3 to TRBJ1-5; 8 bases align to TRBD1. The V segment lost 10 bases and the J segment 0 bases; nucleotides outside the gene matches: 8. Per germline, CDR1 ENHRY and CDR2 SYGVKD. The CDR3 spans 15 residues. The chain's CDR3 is CASDRGRVSNQPQHF. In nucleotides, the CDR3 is TGTGCCAGCGACAGGGGTAGGGTTAGCAATCAGCCCCAGCATTTT.

CDR3 in DNA: TGCAGTGCCTCCCGGGGGACCCAGTACTTC. It translates to CSASRGTQYF. The V gene is TRBV20-1, the J gene TRBJ2-5; D possibly corresponds to TRBD2 (5 bases). Per the germline V gene, CDR1 is DFQATT and CDR2 is SNEGSKA (reference sequence). V was shortened by 6 bases and J by 7 bases, with 9 bases between the two germline ends. There are 10 residues in the CDR3.

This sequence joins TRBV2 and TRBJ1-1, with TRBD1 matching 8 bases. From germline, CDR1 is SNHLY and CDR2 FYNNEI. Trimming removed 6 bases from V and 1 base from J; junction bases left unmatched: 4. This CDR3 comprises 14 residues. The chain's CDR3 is CASSPTGENTEAFF. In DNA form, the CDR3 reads TGTGCCAGCAGCCCGACAGGGGAGAACACTGAAGCTTTCTTT.